The clone carrying this T cell receptor beta chain turned up a few times. Germline CDR1 is LGHNA and CDR2 is YSLEER. V trimming: 2 bases; J trimming: 4 bases; junction bases outside the gene matches: 4. There are 16 residues in the CDR3. This specimen belongs to a study of T-cell memory formation after mild COVID-19. MiXCR, run by TCRdb on the 5' RACE reads, gives a single entry per CDR3 protein. Of 350,000 to 500,000 distinct CDR3 sequences in the sample, 23% were seen once. The chain joins TRBV4-3 to TRBJ2-3; 12 nucleotides agree with TRBD2. What was sequenced was PBMCs or a T cell subset sorted from them (not recorded which). The TCR was taken from an adult woman who had mild COVID-19 (a few samples of this study predate the infection). Cell type and time point are not known. As DNA, the CDR3 is TGCGCCAGCAGCCAACGACTAGCGGGAGCCGCAGATACGCAGTATTTT. As protein: CASSQRLAGAADTQYF.